This entry is about one T cell receptor beta chain. Its antigen is unknown. This specimen belongs to a study of identical twins. General study points: Twins' excess sharing was less marked for out-of-frame beta sequences. Fewer insertions marked abundant cord blood beta clonotypes; young adult naive trended weakly, memory not at all.

Template switching added a universal primer site, and cDNA bore unique molecular identifiers. TCRdb passed the 5' RACE reads through MiXCR, listing each CDR3 protein once. The sample records fewer than 250,000 distinct CDR3 sequences, around 10% being singletons. Sequencing input: memory (CD45RO+) T cells sorted from blood. The TCR comes from a woman aged 18-29 years in good health.

The DNA for the CDR3 is TGTGCCAGCTCACCCCGACAGGGTCCCTCTGGAAACACCATATATTTT. This gives the protein CASSPRQGPSGNTIYF. This chain links TRBV18 with TRBJ1-3; 7 bases agree with TRBD1. V was pared by 3 bases and J by 0 bases, with 5 bases of the junction left unmatched. Germline V gives CDR1 KGHSH, CDR2 LQKENI. CDR3 length: 16 residues.